A selection of T cell receptor beta chains follows, all from one sample in a study of blood T cell repertoires in COVID-19. The protocol was immunoSEQ multiplex PCR, while the TCRdb copy is restricted to in-frame clones and leaves out a portion. The sample lists over 200,000 clones, roughly 88% occurring once. Sample: PBMCs or T cells enriched from blood (not recorded which). Receptors were obtained from a woman aged 40-49 years with acute COVID-19. The CDR3 runs from the conserved cysteine through the conserved F or W. A D gene is named only where the DNA matches it firmly. The size field is filled for only some rows; it gives once, few, many or a size class.

J | V | D | size | DNA | CDR3
TRBJ2-1 | TRBV18 | NA | NA | TGTGCCAGCTCACCGACCGGGACTGGCTCCTACAATGAGCAGTTCTTC | CASSPTGTGSYNEQFF
TRBJ1-5 | TRBV24-1 | NA | NA | TGTGCCACCAGTGATTCTCTGGAGGGTAGCAATCAGCCCCAGCATTTT | CATSDSLEGSNQPQHF
TRBJ1-1 | TRBV27 | TRBD1 | NA | TGTGCCAGCAGTCAACTACCTCCGGGACAGTTTATGAACACTGAAGCTTTCTTT | CASSQLPPGQFMNTEAFF
TRBJ1-2 | TRBV25-1 | NA | NA | TGTGCCAGCAGTGGACCGAGGGAGCAGGAGAACTATGGCTACACCTTC | CASSGPREQENYGYTF
TRBJ1-2 | TRBV7-9 | TRBD1 | NA | TGTGCCAGCAGCTTGACAGGGCCCCGTGGCTACACCTTC | CASSLTGPRGYTF
TRBJ1-3 | TRBV18 | NA | NA | TGTGCCAGCTCACCTCCTGAGACTGGAAACACCATATATTTT | CASSPPETGNTIYF
TRBJ1-4 | TRBV10-1 | TRBD1 | NA | TGCGCCAGCAGTGCGGGGACAGGGGGCAGTGAAAAACTGTTTTTT | CASSAGTGGSEKLFF
TRBJ1-2 | TRBV6-4 | TRBD1 | NA | TGTGCCAGCAGTTCCAGTCCAGGGGGCTACTATGGCTACACCTTC | CASSSSPGGYYGYTF
TRBJ2-3 | TRBV5-4 | TRBD2 | NA | TGTGCCAGCAGCTTAAGGCTAGCGGCAGATACGCAGTATTTT | CASSLRLAADTQYF
TRBJ2-5 | TRBV18 | TRBD1 | NA | TGTGCCAGCTCACCAGCGGCATGGAGACAGGGGGCAGAAGAGACCCAGTACTTC | CASSPAAWRQGAEETQYF
TRBJ1-5 | TRBV18 | NA | NA | TGTGCCAGCTCACCCGACAGTTACAATCAGCCCCAGCATTTT | CASSPDSYNQPQHF
TRBJ2-1 | TRBV7-2 | NA | NA | TGTGCCAGCAGCTTCTTCGGGTACAATGAGCAGTTCTTC | CASSFFGYNEQFF
TRBJ1-6 | TRBV19 | TRBD1 | NA | TGTGCCAGTAGTCGACAGGGGGTGTCACCCCTCCACTTT | CASSRQGVSPLHF
TRBJ2-1 | TRBV5-8 | NA | once | TGTGCCAGCAGCAGCCGGGTCCGAGAGAACAATGAGCAGTTCTTC | CASSSRVRENNEQFF
TRBJ2-5 | TRBV7-7 | TRBD2 | NA | TGTGCCAGCAGCCGGACTAGCGGGGCCATGGAGACCCAGTACTTC | CASSRTSGAMETQYF
TRBJ1-3 | TRBV7-8 | NA | NA | TGTGCCAGCAGCTTATGGCGGACAGTGCCATCACCTAACTCTGGAAACACCATATATTTT | CASSLWRTVPSPNSGNTIYF
TRBJ1-1 | TRBV5-1 | NA | NA | TGCGCCAGCAGCTTGCAGGGGAACGTCGATGAAGCTTTCTTT | CASSLQGNVDEAFF
TRBJ1-1 | TRBV27 | NA | NA | TGTGCCAGCAGTCCCTACGGGACACCGAACACTGAAGCTTTCTTT | CASSPYGTPNTEAFF
TRBJ1-1 | TRBV7-9 | NA | NA | TGTGCCAGCAGCTCCTCCCACACTGAAGCTTTCTTT | CASSSSHTEAFF
TRBJ1-5 | TRBV1 | NA | NA | TGCACCAGCAGCCAAGGGGCCCTGGACAGAAATCAGCCCCAGCATTTT | CTSSQGALDRNQPQHF
TRBJ2-5 | TRBV11-2 | TRBD2 | NA | TGTGCCAGCAGCTTAGGCCCTCCCGGGGGGTACCAAGAGACCCAGTACTTC | CASSLGPPGGYQETQYF
TRBJ1-2 | TRBV11-2 | NA | NA | TGTGCCAGCAGCTTAATGTTAGAGGGCCACTATGGCTACACCTTC | CASSLMLEGHYGYTF
TRBJ1-2 | TRBV7-9 | TRBD1 | NA | TGTGCCAGCAGCTCGATAGTCACAGGGGGGCTTAACTATGGCTACACCTTC | CASSSIVTGGLNYGYTF
TRBJ1-2 | TRBV25-1 | NA | NA | TGTGCCAGCAGTCGGGGGAGGACGTCTGGCTACACCTTC | CASSRGRTSGYTF
TRBJ1-1 | TRBV14 | NA | NA | TGTGCCAGCAGCCAAGAAGGGGGTAGGTGGGCTGAAGCTTTCTTT | CASSQEGGRWAEAFF
TRBJ1-6 | TRBV7-9 | NA | NA | TGTGCCAGCAGCTTGGGCCTGACGACGCCCCTCCACTTT | CASSLGLTTPLHF
TRBJ1-6 | TRBV3-1/TRBV3-2 | NA | NA | TGTGCCAGCAGCCAAGTACTTACTCGGGATTCACCCCTCCACTTT | CASSQVLTRDSPLHF
TRBJ1-2 | TRBV27 | TRBD1 | NA | TGTGCCAGCACCCTCGGACAGGGGTATGGCTACACCTTC | CASTLGQGYGYTF
TRBJ1-5 | TRBV6-1 | NA | NA | TGTGCCAGCAGTGAAGCGTCTCTGGGGGCTCAGCCCCAGCATTTT | CASSEASLGAQPQHF
TRBJ1-2 | TRBV15 | NA | NA | TGTGCCACTGGTGCGAACTATGGCTACACCTTC | CATGANYGYTF
TRBJ2-6 | TRBV3-1/TRBV3-2 | TRBD1 | NA | TGTGCCAGCAGCCAAGACCTGGGACAGGGTCTACGGGGGGCCAACGTCCTGACTTTC | CASSQDLGQGLRGANVLTF
TRBJ2-7 | TRBV6-5 | NA | NA | TGTGCCAGCAGCCCGGGACAAGACTACTACGAGCAGTACTTC | CASSPGQDYYEQYF
TRBJ2-3 | TRBV29-1 | TRBD1 | NA | TGCAGCGCCCCCGCAGGGACAGGGGGCCGAGATACGCAGTATTTT | CSAPAGTGGRDTQYF
TRBJ1-1 | TRBV11-3 | NA | NA | TGTGCCAGCAGCTTAGTGGCGGGGGGGAACACTGAAGCTTTCTTT | CASSLVAGGNTEAFF
TRBJ1-1 | TRBV7-8 | TRBD1 | NA | TGTGCCAGCAGCTTAGTAGGACAGGGGCGTCTTGAAGCTTTCTTT | CASSLVGQGRLEAFF
TRBJ1-2 | TRBV27 | TRBD1 | once | TGTGCCAGCAGGAGGGACAGGGAAAACTATGGCTACACCTTC | CASRRDRENYGYTF
TRBJ1-2 | TRBV10-3 | NA | few | TGTGCCATCAGGGACAGCCCCTCGTCTAACTATGGCTACACCTTC | CAIRDSPSSNYGYTF
TRBJ2-4 | TRBV9 | TRBD2 | once | TGTGCCAGCAGCGAGGGAGGACTAGGGAACATTCAGTACTTC | CASSEGGLGNIQYF
TRBJ2-5 | TRBV19 | TRBD2 | NA | TGTGCCAGTAGTATCGGGCTAGCGGTTGATACAGAGACCCAGTACTTC | CASSIGLAVDTETQYF
TRBJ2-1 | TRBV5-6 | NA | few | TGTGCCAGCAGCTGGAAGGAGGGTGAGCAGTTCTTC | CASSWKEGEQFF
TRBJ1-4 | TRBV2 | TRBD1 | NA | TGTGCCAGCATTACGGACAGGGGCAATGAAAAACTGTTTTTT | CASITDRGNEKLFF
TRBJ1-1 | TRBV6-5 | NA | NA | TGTGCCAGCAGTTCAGGGGTGGCTGGGGCTTTCTTT | CASSSGVAGAFF
TRBJ2-2 | TRBV7-9 | TRBD2 | NA | TGTGCCAAGACCCCGGGGGGTACGAACACCGGGGAGCTGTTTTTT | CAKTPGGTNTGELFF
TRBJ1-2 | TRBV11-2 | NA | NA | TGTGCCAGCAGCTTAGGCCGGTCCTATGGCTACACCTTC | CASSLGRSYGYTF
TRBJ2-7 | TRBV6-5 | NA | NA | TGTGCCAGCAGTCAGGGGACGGTTTTGTACGAGCAGTACTTC | CASSQGTVLYEQYF
TRBJ2-1 | TRBV2 | TRBD2 | once | TGTGCCAGCAGTGACCGGGGGGGGACCAATGAGCAGTTCTTC | CASSDRGGTNEQFF
TRBJ2-5 | TRBV7-2 | NA | NA | TGTGCCAGCAGCTTAGCGAGAGAGACCCAGTACTTC | CASSLARETQYF
TRBJ1-3 | TRBV30 | NA | NA | TGTGCCTGGAGTCGGGGTGCGGGAAACACCATATATTTT | CAWSRGAGNTIYF
TRBJ2-7 | TRBV14 | NA | NA | TGTGCCAGCAGCCAAGTCAGGGGCTACGAGCAGTACTTC | CASSQVRGYEQYF
TRBJ2-1 | TRBV11-2 | NA | NA | TGTGCCAGCAGCTGGGGAGGGGGAGGGCCCCCTCGTGAGCAGTTCTTC | CASSWGGGGPPREQFF
TRBJ2-7 | TRBV6-6 | TRBD1 | NA | TGTGCCAGCAGTAACCACAGGGGTGGGGCCTACGAGCAGTACTTC | CASSNHRGGAYEQYF
TRBJ2-3 | TRBV6-5 | TRBD1 | NA | TGTGCCAGGGGGACAGCATTGAGAAGCACAGATACGCAGTATTTT | CARGTALRSTDTQYF